The 24 T cell receptor beta chains below were found in one sample sequenced in a study of T cell responses to AZD1222 COVID-19 vaccine. The repertoire was sequenced with immunoSEQ multiplex PCR; TCRdb's copy has only in-frame clones and lacks some. The repertoire holds about 140,000 clones, with more than 75% as singletons. The sequencing used peripheral blood, collected on day 0 of AZD1222 vaccination. The origin of the receptors is an adult in good health.

The chain has TRBV5-6 and TRBJ2-5; D is ambiguous. Germline V gene data show CDR1 as SGHDT and CDR2 as YYEEEE. CDR3 size: 12 residues. V was trimmed by 1 base and J by 4 bases, leaving 5 bases between them. CDR3 in amino acids: CASSLRGETQYF. The DNA of the CDR3 is TGTGCCAGCAGCTTGAGAGGAGAGACCCAGTACTTC.

The genes are TRBV5-5 and TRBJ1-2, with a tentative D call TRBD1 (6 bases). With 2 bases removed from V and 2 bases from J, the gap between germline ends came to 16 bases. Germline CDR1 SGHKS, CDR2 YYEKEE (reference sequence). The CDR3 is 16 amino acids. CDR3 DNA: TGTGCCAGCAGCTTACGTCCCGGGACAAGGAACTATGGCTACACCTTC. Its translation is CASSLRPGTRNYGYTF.

This sequence joins TRBV7-9 and TRBJ1-2; possible D gene TRBD1, 6 bases. Trimming stripped 5 bases from V and 3 bases from J, with 13 bases between. The V gene's germline CDR1 is SEHNR and CDR2 FQNEAQ (reference sequence). The CDR3 contains 14 residues. The CDR3 DNA is TGTGCCAGCAGCCTTCCCGCAGGGGACTATGGCTACACCTTC. Translating it yields CASSLPAGDYGYTF.

This chain links TRBV5-1 with TRBJ1-4; D uncertain. The V end lost 0 bases, the J end lost 5 bases, and 8 bases lay between the germline ends. The CDR3 is 14 residues long. The germline V gene encodes CDR1 SGHRS and CDR2 YFSETQ. The CDR3 bases are TGCGCCAGCAGCTTGGGGACTGGAAATGAAAAACTGTTTTTT. Its protein is CASSLGTGNEKLFF. Drawing the rest from reference TRBV5-1 and TRBJ1-4, the complete variable domain is KAGVTQTPRYLIKTRGQQVTLSCSPISGHRSVSWYQQTPGQGLQFLFEYFSETQRNKGNFPGRFSGRQFSNSRSEMNVSTLELGDSALYLCASSLGTGNEKLFFGSGTQLSVL.

The V gene is TRBV6-5, the J gene TRBJ2-3; maybe TRBD1 (6 bases). This CDR3 contains 14 residues. V was trimmed by 5 bases and J by 4 bases, leaving 13 bases between them. Germline V gene sequence: CDR1 MNHEY, CDR2 SVGAGI. The DNA of the CDR3 is TGTGCCAGCAGTCTGCAGGGGTCCCCAGATACGCAGTATTTT. It yields the protein CASSLQGSPDTQYF.

The chain links TRBV7-8 to TRBJ1-1, with 9 bases lining up with TRBD1. Germline loops: CDR1 SGHVS, CDR2 FQNEAQ. The CDR3 sequence is 17 residues long. The V segment lost 4 bases and the J segment 4 bases; nucleotides outside the gene matches: 13. The CDR3 spells CASSSGGTGKFGTEAFF. The CDR3 region has the DNA TGTGCCAGCAGCTCGGGGGGGACAGGGAAGTTCGGCACTGAAGCTTTCTTT.

This clone was observed a handful of times. This chain uses TRBV27 with TRBJ2-7; D might be TRBD2 (5 bases). The CDR3 is 12 amino acids. Trimming shortened V by 0 bases and J by 5 bases, and 5 bases separated the two germline ends. Germline V lookup: CDR1 MNHEY, CDR2 SMNVEV (reference sequence). CDR3 sequence reads: CASSLSGDEQYF. In DNA, the CDR3 is TGTGCCAGCAGTTTATCCGGGGACGAGCAGTACTTC.

The chain combines TRBV19 with TRBJ2-2; TRBD1 matches at 10 bases. V shed 1 base, J shed 4 bases, and the junction held 0 bases outside the gene matches. Germline assignment: CDR1 LNHDA and CDR2 SQIVND (reference sequence). This CDR3 has 15 residues. CDR3 sequence (DNA): TGTGCCAGTAGTATAGGACAGGGGGCCACCGGGGAGCTGTTTTTT. It codes for CASSIGQGATGELFF.

The chain has TRBV14 and TRBJ1-6; TRBD1 matches at 9 bases. CDR3 length: 17 amino acids. The V and J ends lost 0 bases and 6 bases, in that order; junction bases with no gene match: 6. Germline-derived CDR1 and CDR2 are SGHDN and FVKESK. CDR3 sequence: CASSQDERDRVNSPLHF. The CDR3 nucleotides read TGTGCCAGCAGCCAAGATGAAAGGGACAGGGTTAATTCACCCCTCCACTTT.

The chain has TRBV18 and TRBJ2-2, with a weak D call TRBD1 (7 bases). The CDR3 is made up of 15 amino acids. Germline CDR1 and CDR2: KGHSH and LQKENI. The V and J ends lost 3 bases and 4 bases respectively, with 12 bases between them. The CDR3 nucleotides are TGTGCCAGCTCACCTCGCCAGGGGGGCACCGGGGAGCTGTTTTTT. Translated, it gives CASSPRQGGTGELFF.

This clone was detected many times. This chain links TRBV19 with TRBJ1-2; D call uncertain. Germline assignment: CDR1 LNHDA and CDR2 SQIVND (reference sequence). V gave up 0 bases and J gave up 7 bases, with 9 bases separating them. This CDR3 is 13 amino acids long. CDR3: CASSIDLGSGYTF. The CDR3 DNA reads TGTGCCAGTAGTATAGATTTGGGGTCTGGCTACACCTTC.

The chain carries TRBV5-4 and TRBJ1-4, with TRBD1 matching 7 bases. The CDR3 totals 18 residues. Germline loops: CDR1 SGHNT, CDR2 YYREEE (reference sequence). The trim removed 4 bases at V and 8 bases at J, leaving 20 bases unmatched. Here the CDR3 DNA reads TGTGCCAGCAGCGCGCAACAGGGGCGCGAGGGAGTAGGAGAAAAACTGTTTTTT. This encodes CASSAQQGREGVGEKLFF. The full variable domain, in which reference TRBV5-4 and TRBJ1-4 provide the parts outside the CDR3, is ETGVTQSPTHLIKTRGQQVTLRCSSQSGHNTVSWYQQALGQGPQFIFQYYREEENGRGNFPPRFSGLQFPNYSSELNVNALELDDSALYLCASSAQQGREGVGEKLFFGSGTQLSVL.

The chain uses TRBV6-5 and TRBJ2-6; D is ambiguous. The CDR3 length is 13 residues. CDR1 and CDR2 (germline): MNHEY, SVGAGI. The ends were cut back, 6 bases at V and 4 bases at J, with 7 bases in the middle. In nucleotides, the CDR3 is TGTGCCAGCAGAGGACCCGGGGCCAACGTCCTGACTTTC. This codes for CASRGPGANVLTF.

The J gene is TRBJ1-2, the V gene TRBV5-1; D gene unclear. Trimming stripped 1 base from V and 3 bases from J, with 7 bases between. The CDR3 runs to 13 residues. Germline V lookup: CDR1 SGHRS, CDR2 YFSETQ. The CDR3 nucleotides are TGCGCCAGCAGCTTGTTTGAGGACTATGGCTACACCTTC. Protein product: CASSLFEDYGYTF. The full variable domain, completed using reference TRBV5-1 and TRBJ1-2, is KAGVTQTPRYLIKTRGQQVTLSCSPISGHRSVSWYQQTPGQGLQFLFEYFSETQRNKGNFPGRFSGRQFSNSRSEMNVSTLELGDSALYLCASSLFEDYGYTFGSGTRLTVV.

The rearrangement uses TRBV6-6 and TRBJ2-2, with a weak D call TRBD1 (6 bases). V gave up 10 bases and J gave up 3 bases, with 15 bases separating them. This CDR3 is built from 14 residues. Germline CDR1 is MNHNY and CDR2 is SVGAGI (reference sequence). The CDR3 spells CATEGTYYTGELFF. The CDR3 nucleotides read TGTGCCACCGAGGGGACATACTACACCGGGGAGCTGTTTTTT.

The gene calls are TRBV6-1 and TRBJ1-5; D is undetermined. The CDR3 totals 13 residues. Per germline, CDR1 MNHNS and CDR2 SASEGT. Trimming pared 4 bases from V and 3 bases from J, leaving 7 bases between. The CDR3 bases are TGTGCCAGCAGTGCAACAGCCAATCAGCCCCAGCATTTT. Translating gives CASSATANQPQHF.

The chain carries TRBV18 and TRBJ2-7, with D uncertain. V was shortened by 4 bases and J by 1 base, with 8 bases between the two germline ends. The CDR3 totals 13 residues. Germline V gene data show CDR1 as KGHSH and CDR2 as LQKENI. CDR3 in amino acids: CASSLTNSYEQYF. In nucleotides, the CDR3 is TGTGCCAGCTCACTGACAAATTCCTACGAGCAGTACTTC.

This clone was seen just once. This chain connects TRBV6-2 or TRBV6-3 to TRBJ1-5; D is possibly TRBD1 (5 bases). The CDR3 has 15 residues. CDR1 MNHEY and CDR2 SVGEGT come from the germline V gene. Trimming cost V 0 bases and J 1 base, with 7 bases left between them. The CDR3 nucleotides are TGTGCCAGCAGTTACTCGAGGGACAGCAATCAGCCCCAGCATTTT. The encoded protein is CASSYSRDSNQPQHF.

The gene calls are TRBV5-1 and TRBJ2-2; 9 bases fit TRBD1. This CDR3 is 17 amino acids long. Per the germline V gene, CDR1 is SGHRS and CDR2 is YFSETQ. The V and J ends lost 3 bases and 2 bases, in that order; junction bases with no gene match: 8. The CDR3 bases are TGCGCCAGCAGCTCCGAAAGGACAGGGGCTAACACCGGGGAGCTGTTTTTT. It yields the protein CASSSERTGANTGELFF.

V and J are TRBV12-5 and TRBJ2-1; 15 nucleotides agree with TRBD2. The germline gives CDR1 LGHNT, CDR2 FRNRAP. With 4 bases clipped from V and 7 bases from J, the junction kept 20 bases outside the gene matches. The CDR3 loop spans 21 amino acids. The CDR3 loop reads CASGSSRGTSGGPTPGNEQFF. In DNA, the CDR3 is TGTGCTAGTGGTTCCTCACGCGGGACTAGCGGGGGGCCGACCCCTGGGAATGAGCAGTTCTTC. The variable domain in full, with the rest retrieved from reference TRBV12-5 and TRBJ2-1, is DARVTQTPRHKVTEMGQEVTMRCQPILGHNTVFWYRQTMMQGLELLAYFRNRAPLDDSGMPKDRFSAEMPDATLATLKIQPSEPRDSAVYFCASGSSRGTSGGPTPGNEQFFGPGTRLTVL.

There are a few counts of this clone. The chain employs TRBV19 and TRBJ2-2; 9 bases map to TRBD1. V shed 6 bases, J shed 4 bases, and the junction held 12 bases outside the gene matches. There are 17 residues in the CDR3. The germline V gene encodes CDR1 LNHDA and CDR2 SQIVND (reference sequence). The CDR3 DNA reads as TGTGCCAGTAGCAGGTCGGACAGGGGAACGACCACCGGGGAGCTGTTTTTT. Protein: CASSRSDRGTTTGELFF.

V and J are TRBV27 and TRBJ1-4, with TRBD1 matching 8 bases. Trimming removed 3 bases from V and 5 bases from J; junction bases left unmatched: 5. In germline, CDR1 is MNHEY, CDR2 SMNVEV (reference sequence). The CDR3 extends over 15 amino acids. The CDR3 bases are TGTGCCAGCAGTTTCGGACAGGGTTTAAATGAAAAACTGTTTTTT. This sequence encodes CASSFGQGLNEKLFF.

This chain joins TRBV30 and TRBJ2-2; maybe TRBD1 (6 bases). The CDR3 covers 13 residues. The V gene's germline CDR1 is GTSNPN and CDR2 SVGIG (reference sequence). The ends were cut back, 1 base at V and 5 bases at J, with 8 bases in the middle. CDR3 bases: TGTGCCTGGAGTGGCCAGGGGACCGGGGAGCTGTTTTTT. Translation: CAWSGQGTGELFF.

This rearrangement joins TRBV2 to TRBJ2-5; 9 bases are a match to TRBD1. This CDR3 has 13 residues. V shed 4 bases and J 6 bases; nucleotides not matched to a gene: 3. CDR1 is SNHLY, CDR2 FYNNEI, per germline. CDR3 sequence (DNA): TGTGCCAGCAGTGGGGACAGGGCCAAGACCCAGTACTTC. Amino acids: CASSGDRAKTQYF.